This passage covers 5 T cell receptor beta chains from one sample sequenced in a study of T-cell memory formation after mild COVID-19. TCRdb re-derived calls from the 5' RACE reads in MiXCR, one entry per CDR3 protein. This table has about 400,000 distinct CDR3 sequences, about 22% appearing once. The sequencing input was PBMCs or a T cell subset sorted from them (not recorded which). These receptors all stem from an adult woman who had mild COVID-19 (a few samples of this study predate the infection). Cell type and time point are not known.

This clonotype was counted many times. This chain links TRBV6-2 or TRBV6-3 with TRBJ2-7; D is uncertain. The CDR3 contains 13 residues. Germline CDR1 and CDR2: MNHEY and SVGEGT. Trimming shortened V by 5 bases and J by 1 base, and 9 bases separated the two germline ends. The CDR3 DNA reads TGTGCCAGCAGTCTCCGGGCTTCCTACGAGCAGTACTTC. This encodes CASSLRASYEQYF.

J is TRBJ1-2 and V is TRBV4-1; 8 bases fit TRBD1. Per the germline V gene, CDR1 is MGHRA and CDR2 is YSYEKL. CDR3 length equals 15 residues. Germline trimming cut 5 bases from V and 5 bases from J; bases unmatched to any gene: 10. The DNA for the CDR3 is TGCGCCAGCAGCTCCACACCGGGACAGGCATATGGCTACACCTTC. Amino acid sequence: CASSSTPGQAYGYTF.

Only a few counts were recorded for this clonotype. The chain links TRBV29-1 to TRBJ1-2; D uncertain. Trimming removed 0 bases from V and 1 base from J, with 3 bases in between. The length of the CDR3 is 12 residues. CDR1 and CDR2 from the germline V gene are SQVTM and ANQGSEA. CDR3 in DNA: TGCAGCGTTGAAGAGGGTAACTATGGCTACACCTTC. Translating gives CSVEEGNYGYTF. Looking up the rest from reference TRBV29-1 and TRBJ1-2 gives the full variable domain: SAVISQKPSRDICQRGTSLTIQCQVDSQVTMMFWYRQQPGQSLTLIATANQGSEATYESGFVIDKFPISRPNLTFSTLTVSNMSPEDSSIYLCSVEEGNYGYTFGSGTRLTVV.

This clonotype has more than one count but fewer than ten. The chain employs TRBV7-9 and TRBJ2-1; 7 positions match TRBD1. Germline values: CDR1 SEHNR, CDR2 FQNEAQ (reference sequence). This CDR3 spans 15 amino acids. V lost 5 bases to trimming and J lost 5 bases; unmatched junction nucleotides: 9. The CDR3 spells CASSNIGGKNNEQFF. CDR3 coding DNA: TGTGCCAGCAGCAATATAGGGGGCAAGAACAATGAGCAGTTCTTC.

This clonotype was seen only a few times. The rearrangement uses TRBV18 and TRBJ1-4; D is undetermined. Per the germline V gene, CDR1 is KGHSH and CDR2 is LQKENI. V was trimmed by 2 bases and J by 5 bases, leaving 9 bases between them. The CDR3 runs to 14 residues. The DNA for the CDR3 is TGTGCCAGCTCACCAGGGATGGTCAATGAAAAACTGTTTTTT. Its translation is CASSPGMVNEKLFF.